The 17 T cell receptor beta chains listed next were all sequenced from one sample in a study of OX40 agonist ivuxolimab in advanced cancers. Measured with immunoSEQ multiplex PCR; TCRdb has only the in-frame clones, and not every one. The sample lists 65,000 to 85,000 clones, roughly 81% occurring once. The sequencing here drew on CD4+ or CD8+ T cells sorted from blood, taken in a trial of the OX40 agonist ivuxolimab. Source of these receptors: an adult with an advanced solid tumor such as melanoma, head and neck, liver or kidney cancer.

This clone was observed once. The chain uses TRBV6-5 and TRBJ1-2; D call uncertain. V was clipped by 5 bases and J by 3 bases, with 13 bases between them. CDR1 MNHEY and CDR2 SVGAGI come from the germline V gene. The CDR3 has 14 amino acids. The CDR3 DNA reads TGTGCCAGCAGTGATATCCTTGGGGACTATGGCTACACCTTC. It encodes CASSDILGDYGYTF.

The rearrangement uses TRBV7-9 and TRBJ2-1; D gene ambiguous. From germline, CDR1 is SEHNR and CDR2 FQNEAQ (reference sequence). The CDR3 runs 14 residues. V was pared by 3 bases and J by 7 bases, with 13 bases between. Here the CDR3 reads CASSLALLRNEQFF. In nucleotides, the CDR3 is TGTGCCAGCAGCTTGGCCCTCCTTCGGAATGAGCAGTTCTTC.

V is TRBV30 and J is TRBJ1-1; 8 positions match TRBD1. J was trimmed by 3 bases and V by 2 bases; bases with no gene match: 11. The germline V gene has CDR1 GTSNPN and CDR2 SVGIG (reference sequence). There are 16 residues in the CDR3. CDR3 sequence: CAWSQMTGVKDTEAFF. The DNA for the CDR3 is TGTGCCTGGAGTCAAATGACAGGGGTAAAGGACACTGAAGCTTTCTTT.

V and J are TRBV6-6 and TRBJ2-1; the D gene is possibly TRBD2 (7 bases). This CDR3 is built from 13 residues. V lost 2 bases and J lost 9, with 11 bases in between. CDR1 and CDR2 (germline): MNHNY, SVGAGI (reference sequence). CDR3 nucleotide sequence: TGTGCCAGCAGTTACGGGGGGGCCGGTGAGCAGTTCTTC. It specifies CASSYGGAGEQFF.

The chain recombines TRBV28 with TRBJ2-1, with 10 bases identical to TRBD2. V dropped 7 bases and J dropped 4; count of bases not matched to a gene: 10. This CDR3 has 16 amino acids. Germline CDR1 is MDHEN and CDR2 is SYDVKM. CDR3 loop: CASMGRLAGDYNEQFF. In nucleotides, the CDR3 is TGTGCCAGCATGGGGCGTCTAGCGGGGGATTACAATGAGCAGTTCTTC.

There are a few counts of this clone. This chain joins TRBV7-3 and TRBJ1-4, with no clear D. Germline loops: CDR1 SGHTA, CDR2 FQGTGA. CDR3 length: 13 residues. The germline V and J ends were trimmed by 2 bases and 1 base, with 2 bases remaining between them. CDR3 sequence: CASSLGTNEKLFF. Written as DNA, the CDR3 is TGTGCCAGCAGCTTAGGAACTAATGAAAAACTGTTTTTT.

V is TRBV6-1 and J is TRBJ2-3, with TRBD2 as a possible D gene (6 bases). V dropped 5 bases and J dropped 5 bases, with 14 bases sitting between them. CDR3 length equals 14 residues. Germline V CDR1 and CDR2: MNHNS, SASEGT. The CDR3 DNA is TGTGCCAGCAGTACTGGGGGGAACCTAGATACGCAGTATTTT. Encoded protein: CASSTGGNLDTQYF.

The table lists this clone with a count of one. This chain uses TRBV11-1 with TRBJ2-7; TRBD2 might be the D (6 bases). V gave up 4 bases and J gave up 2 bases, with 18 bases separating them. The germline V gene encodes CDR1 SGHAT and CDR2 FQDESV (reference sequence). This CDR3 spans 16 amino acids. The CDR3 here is CASSSPGDGGAYEQYF. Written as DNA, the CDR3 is TGTGCCAGCAGCTCCCCCGGGGACGGAGGGGCCTACGAGCAGTACTTC. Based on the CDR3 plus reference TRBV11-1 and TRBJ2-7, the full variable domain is EAEVAQSPRYKITEKSQAVAFWCDPISGHATLYWYRQILGQGPELLVQFQDESVVDDSQLPKDRFSAERLKGVDSTLKIQPAELGDSAMYLCASSSPGDGGAYEQYFGPGTRLTVT.

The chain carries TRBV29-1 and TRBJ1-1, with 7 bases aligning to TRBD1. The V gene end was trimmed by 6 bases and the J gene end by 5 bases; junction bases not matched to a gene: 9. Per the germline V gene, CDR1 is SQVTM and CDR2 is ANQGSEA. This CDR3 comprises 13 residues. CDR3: CSVRTGKGTEAFF. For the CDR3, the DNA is TGCAGCGTCCGGACAGGTAAGGGGACTGAAGCTTTCTTT.

The CDR3 DNA reads TGTGCCAGCAGTCAACGGACAGGGGCCTATGGCTACACCTTC. Translation: CASSQRTGAYGYTF. The rearrangement links TRBV2 to TRBJ1-2, with 9 bases aligning to TRBD1. With V trimmed by 5 bases and J by 4 bases, 5 bases remained unmatched. Germline CDR1 is SNHLY and CDR2 is FYNNEI. The CDR3 is made up of 14 amino acids.

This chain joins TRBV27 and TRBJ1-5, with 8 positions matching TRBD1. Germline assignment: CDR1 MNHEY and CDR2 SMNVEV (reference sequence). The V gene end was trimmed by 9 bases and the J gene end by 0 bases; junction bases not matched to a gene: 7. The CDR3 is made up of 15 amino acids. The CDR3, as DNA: TGTGCCAGTAGCCGACAGGGGTTTAGCAATCAGCCCCAGCATTTT. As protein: CASSRQGFSNQPQHF.

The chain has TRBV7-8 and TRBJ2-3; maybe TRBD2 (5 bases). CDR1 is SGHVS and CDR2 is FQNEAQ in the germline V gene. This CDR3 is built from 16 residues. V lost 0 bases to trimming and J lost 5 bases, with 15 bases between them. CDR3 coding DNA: TGTGCCAGCAGCTTAGCGGCGGGCCCGCCGGGAGATACGCAGTATTTT. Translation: CASSLAAGPPGDTQYF.

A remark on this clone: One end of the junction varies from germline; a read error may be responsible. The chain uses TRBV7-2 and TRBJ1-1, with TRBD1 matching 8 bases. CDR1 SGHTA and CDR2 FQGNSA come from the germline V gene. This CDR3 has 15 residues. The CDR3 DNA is TGTGCCAGCAGCTTAGGACAGGGGTTGAACACTGGAGCTTTCTTT. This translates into CASSLGQGLNTGAFF.

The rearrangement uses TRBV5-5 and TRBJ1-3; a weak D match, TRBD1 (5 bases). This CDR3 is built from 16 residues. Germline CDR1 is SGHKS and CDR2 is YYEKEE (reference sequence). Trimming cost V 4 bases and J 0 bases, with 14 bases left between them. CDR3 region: CASSLQTVFSGNTIYF. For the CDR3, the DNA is TGTGCCAGCAGCCTCCAGACAGTCTTCTCTGGAAACACCATATATTTT. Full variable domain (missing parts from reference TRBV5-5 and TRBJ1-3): DAGVTQSPTHLIKTRGQQVTLRCSPISGHKSVSWYQQVLGQGPQFIFQYYEKEERGRGNFPDRFSARQFPNYSSELNVNALLLGDSALYLCASSLQTVFSGNTIYFGEGSWLTVV.

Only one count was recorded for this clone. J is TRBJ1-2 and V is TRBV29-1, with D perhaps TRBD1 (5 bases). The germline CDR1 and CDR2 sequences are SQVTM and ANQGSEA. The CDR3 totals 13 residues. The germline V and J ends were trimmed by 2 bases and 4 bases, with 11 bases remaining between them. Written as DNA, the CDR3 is TGCAGCGTTGAAAGTGGGGCGGGCTATGGCTACACCTTC. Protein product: CSVESGAGYGYTF.

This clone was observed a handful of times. This chain's CDR3 is CASSYSKQGNYGYTF. The CDR3 bases are TGTGCCAGCAGTTACTCGAAACAGGGGAACTATGGCTACACCTTC. The chain uses TRBV6-6 and TRBJ1-2; TRBD1 aligns across 7 bases. CDR3 size: 15 residues. The trim removed 0 bases at V and 2 bases at J, leaving 3 bases unmatched. The germline gives CDR1 MNHNY, CDR2 SVGAGI (reference sequence).

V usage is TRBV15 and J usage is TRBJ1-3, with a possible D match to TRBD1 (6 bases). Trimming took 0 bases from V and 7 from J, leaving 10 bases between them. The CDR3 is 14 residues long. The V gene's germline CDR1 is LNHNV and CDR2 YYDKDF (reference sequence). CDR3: CATSRDHQGNTIYF. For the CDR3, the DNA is TGTGCCACCAGCAGAGATCACCAGGGGAACACCATATATTTT.